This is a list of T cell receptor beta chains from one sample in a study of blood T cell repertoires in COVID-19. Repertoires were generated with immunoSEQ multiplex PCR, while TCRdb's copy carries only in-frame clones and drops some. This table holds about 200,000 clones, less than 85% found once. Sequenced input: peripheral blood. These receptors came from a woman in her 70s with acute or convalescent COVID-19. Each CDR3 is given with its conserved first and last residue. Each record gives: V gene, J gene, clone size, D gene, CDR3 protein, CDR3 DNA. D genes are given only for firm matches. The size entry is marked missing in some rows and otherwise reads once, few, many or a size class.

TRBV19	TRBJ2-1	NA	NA	CASRRGTQQRNEQFF	TGTGCCAGTAGGCGCGGGACCCAACAGAGGAATGAGCAGTTCTTC
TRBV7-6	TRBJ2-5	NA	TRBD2	CASSLARLAGGKETQYF	TGTGCCAGCAGCTTAGCGAGACTAGCGGGAGGTAAAGAGACCCAGTACTTC
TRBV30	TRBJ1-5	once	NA	CAWSVGRVGTSNQPQHF	TGTGCCTGGAGTGTAGGCAGGGTGGGTACGAGCAATCAGCCCCAGCATTTT
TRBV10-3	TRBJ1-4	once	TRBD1	CAISGAQGGGEKLFF	TGTGCCATCAGTGGTGCCCAGGGGGGTGGTGAAAAACTGTTTTTT
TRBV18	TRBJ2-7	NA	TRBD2	CASSPTSGTYEQYF	TGTGCCAGCTCACCGACTAGCGGGACGTACGAGCAGTACTTC
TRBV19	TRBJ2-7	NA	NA	CASSVSSEDEQYF	TGTGCCAGTAGTGTATCGAGCGAGGACGAGCAGTACTTC
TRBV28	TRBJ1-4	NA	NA	CASSFRTPRREKLFF	TGTGCCAGCAGTTTCCGGACACCTAGACGCGAAAAACTGTTTTTT
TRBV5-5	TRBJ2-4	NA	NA	CASSPDMGGTKNIQYF	TGTGCCAGCAGCCCTGATATGGGGGGAACCAAAAACATTCAGTACTTC
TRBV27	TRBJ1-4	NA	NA	CASRQGGSEKLFF	TGTGCCAGCAGACAGGGTGGCAGTGAAAAACTGTTTTTT
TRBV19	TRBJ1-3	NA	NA	CASSIFGGGSSGNTIYF	TGTGCCAGTAGTATATTTGGCGGGGGCAGCTCTGGAAACACCATATATTTT
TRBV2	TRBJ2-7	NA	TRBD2	CASSRLAGASSEQYF	TGTGCCAGCAGTCGACTAGCGGGAGCAAGCAGCGAGCAGTACTTC
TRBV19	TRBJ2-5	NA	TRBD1	CASSIFGRGETQYF	TGTGCCAGTAGTATTTTTGGCAGGGGGGAGACCCAGTACTTC
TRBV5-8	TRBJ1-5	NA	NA	CASSPRRALNQPQHF	TGTGCCAGCAGCCCGAGGAGGGCCCTCAATCAGCCCCAGCATTTT
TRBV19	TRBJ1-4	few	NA	CASSSRTGEKLFF	TGTGCCAGTAGTTCCCGGACGGGGGAAAAACTGTTTTTT
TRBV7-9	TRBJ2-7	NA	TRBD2	CASRPRVAGVPYEQYF	TGTGCCAGCAGACCTCGGGTAGCGGGAGTTCCTTACGAGCAGTACTTC
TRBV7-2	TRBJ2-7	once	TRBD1	CASSQGQGLGYEQYF	TGTGCCAGCAGCCAGGGACAGGGTCTAGGCTACGAGCAGTACTTC
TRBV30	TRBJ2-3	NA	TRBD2	CAWSLGSGGTSTDTQYF	TGTGCCTGGAGCCTCGGCTCGGGGGGTACTAGCACAGATACGCAGTATTTT
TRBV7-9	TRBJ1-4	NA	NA	CASSLEVTGSNEKLFF	TGTGCCAGCAGCTTAGAAGTGACAGGCAGTAATGAAAAACTGTTTTTT
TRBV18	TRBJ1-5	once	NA	CASSPTTGYQPQHF	TGTGCCAGCTCACCTACAACAGGGTATCAGCCCCAGCATTTT
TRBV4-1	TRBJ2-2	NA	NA	CASSQDPGVSGELFF	TGCGCCAGCAGCCAAGATCCAGGGGTTAGCGGGGAGCTGTTTTTT
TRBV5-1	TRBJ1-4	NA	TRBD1	CASSAGQGLVPTNEKLFF	TGCGCCAGCAGCGCCGGACAGGGGTTGGTTCCGACTAATGAAAAACTGTTTTTT
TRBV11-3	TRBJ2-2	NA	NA	CASSPSTGELFF	TGTGCCAGCAGCCCCTCCACCGGGGAGCTGTTTTTT
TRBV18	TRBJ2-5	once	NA	CASSPLQETQYF	TGTGCCAGCTCACCCCTCCAAGAGACCCAGTACTTC
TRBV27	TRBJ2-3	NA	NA	CASTWGRGADTQYF	TGTGCCAGCACCTGGGGCAGGGGTGCAGATACGCAGTATTTT
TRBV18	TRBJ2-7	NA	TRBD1	CASSQDRVDEQYF	TGTGCCAGCTCACAGGACAGGGTCGACGAGCAGTACTTC
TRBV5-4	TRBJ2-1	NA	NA	CASSPGGIISSYNEQFF	TGTGCCAGCAGCCCAGGAGGCATCATTAGCTCCTACAATGAGCAGTTCTTC
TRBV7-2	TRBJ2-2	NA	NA	CASSLGSSTGELFF	TGTGCCAGCAGCTTAGGTTCCTCCACCGGGGAGCTGTTTTTT
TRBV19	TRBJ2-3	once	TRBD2	CASSILSTSGSTDTQYF	TGTGCCAGTAGTATCCTATCGACTAGCGGGAGTACAGATACGCAGTATTTT
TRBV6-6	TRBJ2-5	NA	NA	CASSTTRQETQYF	TGTGCCAGCAGCACGACACGTCAAGAGACCCAGTACTTC
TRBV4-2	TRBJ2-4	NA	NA	CASSGHELAKNIQYF	TGTGCCAGCAGCGGACACGAACTAGCCAAAAACATTCAGTACTTC
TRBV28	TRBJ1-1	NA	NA	CASSLEPNTEAFF	TGTGCCAGCAGCCTAGAACCGAACACTGAAGCTTTCTTT
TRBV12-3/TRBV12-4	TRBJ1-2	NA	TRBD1	CASSPDRSYGYTF	TGTGCCAGCAGCCCGGACAGGTCATATGGCTACACCTTC
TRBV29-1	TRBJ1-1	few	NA	CSVEGRRLTEAFF	TGCAGCGTTGAAGGCAGGAGGCTCACTGAAGCTTTCTTT
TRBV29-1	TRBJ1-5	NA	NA	CSVSTETSNQPQHF	TGCAGCGTCTCCACAGAGACTAGCAATCAGCCCCAGCATTTT
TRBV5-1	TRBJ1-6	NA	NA	CASSLRAGGNSPLHF	TGCGCCAGCAGCTTGAGGGCCGGGGGTAATTCACCCCTCCACTTT
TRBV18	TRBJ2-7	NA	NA	CASSPTVGGSYEQYF	TGTGCCAGCTCACCCACGGTCGGGGGCTCCTACGAGCAGTACTTC